These 30 T cell receptor beta chains were all obtained from the same sample, sequenced in a study of T cells after yellow fever vaccination. MiXCR was run by TCRdb on the 5' RACE reads, yielding one entry per CDR3 protein. Counted here are 400,000 or so distinct CDR3 sequences, approximately 18% occurring once; the ten biggest clones make up roughly a sixth. This specimen consisted of PBMCs, obtained before the yellow fever booster vaccination. The receptor source for this set is a man younger than 35 who received the YFV17D yellow fever vaccine.

This clonotype was detected ten times or more. The V gene is TRBV5-1, the J gene TRBJ2-7; no reliable D call. The CDR3 loop spans 13 amino acids. Germline V gives CDR1 SGHRS, CDR2 YFSETQ. Trimming shortened V by 5 bases and J by 3 bases, and 12 bases separated the two germline ends. The CDR3 protein is CASSLGQNYEQYF. The CDR3 coding sequence is TGCGCCAGCAGTCTAGGTCAGAACTACGAGCAGTACTTC.

In this sample, this clonotype turned up a few times. This chain joins TRBV6-5 and TRBJ1-2; D is perhaps TRBD1 (5 bases). The V gene lost 2 bases and the J gene lost 8 bases, with 9 bases spanning the gap. Germline V CDR1 and CDR2: MNHEY, SVGAGI. CDR3 length equals 12 residues. The CDR3 sequence: CASSYRGLGYTF. DNA for the CDR3: TGTGCCAGCAGTTACAGGGGCCTCGGCTACACCTTC.

V and J are TRBV7-2 and TRBJ1-1, with D unresolved. This CDR3 is 17 amino acids long. Deletions cut 1 base from V and 0 bases from J, with 15 bases between. Germline CDR1 SGHTA, CDR2 FQGNSA. The CDR3 loop is CASSLEGSGRMNTEAFF. DNA for the CDR3: TGTGCCAGCAGCTTAGAAGGGTCAGGAAGGATGAACACTGAAGCTTTCTTT. Using reference TRBV7-2 and TRBJ1-1 for the parts outside the CDR3, the full variable domain is GAGVSQSPSNKVTEKGKDVELRCDPISGHTALYWYRQSLGQGLEFLIYFQGNSAPDKSGLPSDRFSAERTGGSVSTLTIQRTQQEDSAVYLCASSLEGSGRMNTEAFFGQGTRLTVV.

This clonotype has just a few counts. The gene calls are TRBV20-1 and TRBJ1-2, with D unclear. Germline V gene lookup returns CDR1 DFQATT and CDR2 SNEGSKA (reference sequence). The CDR3 consists of 13 residues. V was clipped by 6 bases and J by 2 bases, with 13 bases between them. CDR3 nucleotides: TGCAGTGCCGAGACCCGGGGAAACTATGGCTACACCTTC. Translating gives CSAETRGNYGYTF.

This clonotype was seen a handful of times. The chain recombines TRBV6-5 with TRBJ2-3; unclear D gene. This CDR3 is 17 amino acids long. V was shortened by 7 bases and J by 0 bases, with 20 bases between the two germline ends. Germline CDR1 MNHEY, CDR2 SVGAGI. The DNA of the CDR3 is TGTGCCAGCACTCCCCGACTTGCACGAGCTAGCACAGATACGCAGTATTTT. Its translation is CASTPRLARASTDTQYF.

The gene calls are TRBV7-6 and TRBJ1-6, with a weak D call TRBD1 (5 bases). The CDR3 contains 15 residues. Between the trimmed V and J ends, which lost 6 bases and 6 bases, there was a span of 15 bases. Germline CDR1 SGHVS, CDR2 FNYEAQ. DNA for the CDR3: TGTGCCAGCAGATCGGAGACAGCGGCTAATTCACCCCTCCACTTT. Translating it yields CASRSETAANSPLHF.

This rearrangement joins TRBV7-9 to TRBJ2-7; a possible D gene is TRBD2 (7 bases). V lost 5 bases, J lost 5 bases, and 13 bases lay in between. This CDR3 has 13 residues. Looked up from germline, CDR1 is SEHNR and CDR2 is FQNEAQ (reference sequence). In DNA form, the CDR3 reads TGTGCCAGCAGCCTAGGGGAGGGGGACGAGCAGTACTTC. Translating gives CASSLGEGDEQYF.

The chain carries TRBV7-8 and TRBJ2-3; TRBD2 aligns across 11 bases. The ends lost 5 bases at V and 5 bases at J; junction bases unmatched: 6. The CDR3 spans 15 residues. Germline V gene data show CDR1 as SGHVS and CDR2 as FQNEAQ. The DNA for the CDR3 is TGTGCCAGCAGCGCTACCGGGACTAGCGGAGATACGCAGTATTTT. Protein: CASSATGTSGDTQYF.

This chain links TRBV12-3 or TRBV12-4 with TRBJ1-2; D is unclear. The CDR3 covers 11 residues. V lost 3 bases to trimming and J lost 7 bases, with 6 bases between them. The CDR3 nucleotides are TGTGCCAGCAGTTTCGCGTCTGGCTACACCTTC. Translating gives CASSFASGYTF.

In its sample, this clonotype was seen a few times. The chain uses TRBV4-1 and TRBJ2-2; TRBD1 agrees at 8 bases. The CDR3 spans 16 residues. CDR1 is MGHRA and CDR2 is YSYEKL in the germline V gene. The V gene end was trimmed by 2 bases and the J gene end by 8 bases; junction bases not matched to a gene: 10. The chain's CDR3 is CASSQLGTGVSGELFF. CDR3 nucleotides: TGCGCCAGCAGCCAATTGGGGACAGGCGTGTCTGGGGAGCTGTTTTTT.

V and J are TRBV5-1 and TRBJ2-7; a weak D match, TRBD2 (5 bases). The CDR3 contains 14 residues. V lost 5 bases and J 0 bases, leaving 12 bases between the germline ends. In germline, CDR1 is SGHRS, CDR2 YFSETQ. The CDR3: CASRDLGDSYEQYF. CDR3 DNA: TGCGCCAGCAGGGACCTGGGAGACTCCTACGAGCAGTACTTC.

V gene TRBV20-1 combines with J gene TRBJ2-7; D might be TRBD2 (5 bases). Looked up from germline, CDR1 is DFQATT and CDR2 is SNEGSKA (reference sequence). The CDR3 runs to 12 residues. V was shortened by 5 bases and J by 4 bases, with 12 bases between the two germline ends. CDR3 protein: CSAGIRGYEQYF. CDR3 in DNA: TGCAGTGCTGGAATACGGGGATACGAGCAGTACTTC.

The J gene is TRBJ1-1, the V gene TRBV6-2 or TRBV6-3; D gene ambiguous. The V gene lost 8 bases and the J gene lost 3 bases, with 10 bases spanning the gap. Germline V gene sequence: CDR1 MNHEY, CDR2 SVGEGT. The CDR3 has 12 residues. As DNA, the CDR3 is TGTGCCAGCCGGTGGAGGGACACTGAAGCTTTCTTT. Translated, it gives CASRWRDTEAFF.

The chain employs TRBV3-1 and TRBJ2-5, with TRBD1 matching over 7 bases. The CDR3 sequence is 15 residues long. Germline V CDR1 and CDR2: LGHDT, YNNKEL (reference sequence). V lost 2 bases and J lost 4; bases outside the gene matches: 7. The CDR3 spells CASSQWTGGGETQYF. The CDR3, as DNA: TGTGCCAGCAGCCAATGGACAGGCGGCGGAGAGACCCAGTACTTC.

In this sample, this clonotype turned up a few times. The rearrangement uses TRBV6-2 or TRBV6-3 and TRBJ2-1; D ambiguous. Trimming removed 2 bases at V and 7 bases at J, with 6 bases between. From germline, CDR1 is MNHEY and CDR2 SVGEGT. This CDR3 is 12 amino acids long. The CDR3 loop is CASSYPLNEQFF. CDR3 coding DNA: TGTGCCAGCAGTTACCCCTTGAATGAGCAGTTCTTC.

The chain joins TRBV20-1 to TRBJ2-3; weak D call: TRBD2 (6 bases). Trimming took 6 bases from V and 5 from J, leaving 21 bases between them. Germline V lookup: CDR1 DFQATT, CDR2 SNEGSKA (reference sequence). This CDR3 has 15 amino acids. The CDR3 loop reads CSAGRREKGLDTQYF. The DNA of the CDR3 is TGCAGTGCGGGTCGTCGGGAGAAAGGTTTAGATACGCAGTATTTT.

This clonotype occurred a few times. The chain joins TRBV27 to TRBJ2-7, with 11 bases lining up with TRBD1. CDR1 and CDR2 (germline): MNHEY, SMNVEV (reference sequence). The CDR3 loop spans 15 amino acids. J was trimmed by 3 bases and V by 5 bases; bases with no gene match: 6. Here the CDR3 DNA reads TGTGCCAGCAGTAGGGGGACAGGGGGTTACTACGAGCAGTACTTC. Protein product: CASSRGTGGYYEQYF.

The chain combines TRBV5-1 with TRBJ2-1, with D uncertain. CDR1 is SGHRS, CDR2 YFSETQ, per germline. Trimming pared 3 bases from V and 5 bases from J, leaving 3 bases between. CDR3 length: 11 amino acids. DNA of the CDR3: TGCGCCAGCAGCTATGACAATGAGCAGTTCTTC. Protein: CASSYDNEQFF.

This clonotype was counted a few times. At one of its ends the junction is not consistent with the germline gene, which may arise from a read error. J is TRBJ2-1 and V is TRBV20-1; possible D gene TRBD1, 7 bases. The CDR3 is made up of 14 amino acids. CDR1 is DFQATT and CDR2 is SNEGSKA in the germline V gene (reference sequence). Here the CDR3 DNA reads TGCAGTGCCAGAGGGGGCAGGGGGGTCAATGAGCAGTTCTTC. Its translation is CSARGGRGVNEQFF.

The V gene is TRBV4-1, the J gene TRBJ2-4, with D possibly TRBD1 on 5 matching bases. V lost 1 base, J lost 4 bases, and 14 bases lay in between. CDR1 MGHRA and CDR2 YSYEKL come from the germline V gene. This CDR3 comprises 16 residues. In nucleotides, the CDR3 is TGCGCCAGCAGCCAAGCTCCGCCAGGGCCGAAAAACATTCAGTACTTC. Translation gives CASSQAPPGPKNIQYF.

The V and J genes are TRBV9 and TRBJ1-1; D perhaps matches TRBD1 (6 bases). Germline V lookup: CDR1 SGDLS, CDR2 YYNGEE. V dropped 6 bases and J dropped 8 bases, with 17 bases sitting between them. This CDR3 has 13 residues. The CDR3 spells CASTGGGNSEAFF. The CDR3 DNA is TGTGCCAGCACCGGAGGGGGGAATTCGGAAGCTTTCTTT.

V gene TRBV24-1 combines with J gene TRBJ1-4, with 9 positions matching TRBD1. This CDR3 spans 16 amino acids. The V segment lost 2 bases and the J segment 7 bases; nucleotides outside the gene matches: 7. Looked up from germline, CDR1 is KGHDR and CDR2 is SFDVKD. For the CDR3, the DNA is TGTGCCACCAGTGATTCCTTGACAGGGGGAAGTGAAAAACTGTTTTTT. The encoded protein is CATSDSLTGGSEKLFF.

As DNA, the CDR3 is TGCGCCAGCAGCCATGCTCCGGGGAGATCGAACACCGGGGAGCTGTTTTTT. It specifies CASSHAPGRSNTGELFF. The chain couples TRBV4-1 to TRBJ2-2, with D maybe TRBD2 (5 bases). This CDR3 contains 17 residues. Germline CDR1 reads MGHRA; CDR2 reads YSYEKL. The V end was cut by 3 bases, the J end by 0 bases, with 14 bases between.

This rearrangement joins TRBV27 to TRBJ1-2, with 9 nucleotides matching TRBD1. The CDR3 is 13 amino acids. With V trimmed by 8 bases and J by 2 bases, 3 bases remained unmatched. Germline CDR1 reads MNHEY; CDR2 reads SMNVEV (reference sequence). CDR3 sequence (DNA): TGTGCCAGCTTGGGACAGGGAAACTATGGCTACACCTTC. Translated, it gives CASLGQGNYGYTF.

The V call is TRBV7-9, the J call TRBJ2-7; 7 bases are shared with TRBD1. Trimming at V came to 3 bases and at J to 4 bases, leaving 6 bases not matched to a gene. Germline V gene sequence: CDR1 SEHNR, CDR2 FQNEAQ (reference sequence). The CDR3 spans 14 residues. The CDR3 nucleotides are TGTGCCAGCAGCTTCGCCGGGACAGTTTACGAGCAGTACGTC. Protein product: CASSFAGTVYEQYV.

The rearrangement uses TRBV6-6 and TRBJ2-1, with D perhaps given as TRBD1 or TRBD2 (7 bases each). The CDR3 is 15 residues long. V gave up 7 bases and J gave up 1 base, with 14 bases separating them. The germline CDR1 and CDR2 sequences are MNHNY and SVGAGI (reference sequence). The CDR3 region is CASIGRGRSYNEQFF. The CDR3 region has the DNA TGTGCCAGCATTGGGAGGGGGCGGTCCTACAATGAGCAGTTCTTC.

The J gene is TRBJ2-7, the V gene TRBV5-4; 8 positions agree with TRBD2. The junction had 8 bases not matched to a gene; V was cut back by 3 bases and J by 3 bases. This CDR3 contains 15 residues. Germline V gives CDR1 SGHNT, CDR2 YYREEE (reference sequence). DNA for the CDR3: TGTGCCAGCAGCTCAGCGGGGGCGGTCAACTACGAGCAGTACTTC. Protein: CASSSAGAVNYEQYF.

This rearrangement joins TRBV7-2 to TRBJ1-3; 9 bases match TRBD1. CDR3 size: 17 residues. After removal of 5 bases from V and 4 bases from J, the junction contained 12 bases not matched to a gene. In germline, CDR1 is SGHTA, CDR2 FQGNSA. Here the CDR3 DNA reads TGTGCCAGCAGCCTTCCGCTCCAAGGGACAGGGGGAAACACCATATATTTT. As protein: CASSLPLQGTGGNTIYF.

This clonotype was seen a handful of times. The chain has TRBV28 and TRBJ2-7; D remains unclear. Germline V gives CDR1 MDHEN, CDR2 SYDVKM. The CDR3 covers 11 residues. Trimming pared 4 bases from V and 9 bases from J, leaving 10 bases between. This CDR3 reads CASSSSDGQYV. The CDR3 DNA is TGTGCCAGCAGTTCCTCTGATGGGCAGTACGTC.

Ten or more counts support this clonotype. The chain couples TRBV24-1 to TRBJ2-3, with 10 bases that match TRBD1. The V segment lost 0 bases and the J segment 1 base; nucleotides outside the gene matches: 3. CDR3 length: 17 residues. Germline CDR1 KGHDR, CDR2 SFDVKD. This CDR3 is CATSDLRGTGGTDTQYF. In DNA, the CDR3 is TGTGCCACCAGTGATTTGCGGGGGACAGGGGGCACAGATACGCAGTATTTT.